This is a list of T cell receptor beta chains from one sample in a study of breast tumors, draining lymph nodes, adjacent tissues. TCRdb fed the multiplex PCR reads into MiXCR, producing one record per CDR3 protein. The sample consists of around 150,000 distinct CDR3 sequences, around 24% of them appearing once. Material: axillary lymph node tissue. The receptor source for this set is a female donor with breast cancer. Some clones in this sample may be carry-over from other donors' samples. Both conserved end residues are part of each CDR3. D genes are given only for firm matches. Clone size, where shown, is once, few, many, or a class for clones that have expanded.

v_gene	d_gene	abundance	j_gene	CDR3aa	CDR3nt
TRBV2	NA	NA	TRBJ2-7	CASSVRQSTYEQYF	TGCGCCAGCAGTGTACGACAGTCCACCTACGAGCAGTACTTC
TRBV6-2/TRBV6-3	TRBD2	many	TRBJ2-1	CASRGTSGRLNEQFF	TGTGCCAGCAGGGGGACTAGCGGGAGGCTCAATGAGCAGTTCTTC
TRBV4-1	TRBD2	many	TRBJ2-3	CASSQDGLAGASDTQYF	TGCGCCAGCAGCCAAGATGGACTAGCGGGAGCATCAGATACGCAGTATTTT
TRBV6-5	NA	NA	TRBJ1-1	CASRGGGSNTEAFF	TGTGCCAGCAGGGGCGGGGGGTCGAACACTGAAGCTTTCTTT
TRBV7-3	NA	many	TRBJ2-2	CASSLTGEGGELFF	TGTGCCAGCAGCTTAACTGGGGAAGGCGGGGAGCTGTTTTTT
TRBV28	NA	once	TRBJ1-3	CATALDGGSGNTMYF	TGTGCCACCGCTCTCGACGGAGGCTCTGGAAACACCATGTATTTT
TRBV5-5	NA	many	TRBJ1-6	CASSRVPGDNSPLHF	TGTGCCAGCAGCAGGGTTCCGGGGGATAATTCACCCCTCCACTTT
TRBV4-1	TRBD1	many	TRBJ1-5	CASSQVQGNNQPQHF	TGCGCCAGCAGCCAGGTACAGGGGAACAATCAGCCCCAGCATTTT
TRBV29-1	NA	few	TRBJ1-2	CSVELSLPGAGGGYTF	TGCAGCGTTGAGCTGAGTTTACCGGGGGCAGGAGGTGGCTACACCTTC
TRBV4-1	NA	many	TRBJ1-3	CASSQDASQAGNTIYF	TGCGCCAGCAGCCAAGATGCCAGCCAGGCGGGAAACACCATATATTTT
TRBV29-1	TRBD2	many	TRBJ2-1	CSVAGRAVSYNEQFF	TGCAGCGTTGCCGGGAGGGCCGTTTCCTACAATGAGCAGTTCTTC
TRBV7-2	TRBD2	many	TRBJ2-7	CASSSDSGSSSYEQYF	TGTGCCAGCAGCTCAGATAGCGGGAGCAGCTCCTACGAGCAGTACTTC
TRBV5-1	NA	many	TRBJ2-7	CASSLSGRYYEQYF	TGCGCCAGCAGCTTGTCGGGCCGTTACTACGAGCAGTACTTC
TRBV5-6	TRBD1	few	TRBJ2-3	CASSARDRTDTQYF	TGTGCCAGCAGCGCCCGGGACAGGACAGATACGCAGTATTTT
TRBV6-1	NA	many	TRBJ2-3	CASSAQGRVDTQYF	TGTGCCAGCAGTGCCCAGGGCAGGGTGGATACGCAGTATTTT
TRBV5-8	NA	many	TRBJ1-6	CASSLRQGNSPLHF	TGTGCCAGCAGCTTGAGGCAGGGCAATTCACCCCTCCACTTT
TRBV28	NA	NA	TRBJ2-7	CASSLSVAGADEQYF	TGTGCCAGCAGCCTATCCGTGGCAGGGGCGGACGAGCAGTACTTC
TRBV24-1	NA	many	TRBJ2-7	CATSDSGRKEQYF	TGTGCCACCAGTGACAGCGGACGGAAAGAGCAGTACTTC
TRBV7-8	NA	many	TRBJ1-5	CASSVDGSNQPQHF	TGTGCCAGCAGCGTGGACGGTAGCAATCAGCCCCAGCATTTT
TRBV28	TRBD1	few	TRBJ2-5	CASSLRAGGPRETQYF	TGTGCCAGCAGTTTACGGGCAGGGGGACCTCGAGAGACCCAGTACTTC
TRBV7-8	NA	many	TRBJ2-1	CASSLVWGVGNEQFF	TGTGCCAGCAGCTTAGTGTGGGGGGTGGGCAATGAGCAGTTCTTC
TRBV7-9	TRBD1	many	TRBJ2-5	CASSIDRGRETQYF	TGTGCCAGCAGCATCGACAGGGGGCGAGAGACCCAGTACTTC
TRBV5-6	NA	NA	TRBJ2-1	CASSFDPWTVINEQFF	TGTGCCAGCAGCTTCGACCCTTGGACGGTTATCAATGAGCAGTTCTTC
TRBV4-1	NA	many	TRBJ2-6	CASSQTESGANVLTF	TGCGCCAGCAGCCAAACCGAATCTGGGGCCAACGTCCTGACTTTC
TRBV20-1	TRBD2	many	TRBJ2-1	CSASGTSGGAYNEQFF	TGCAGTGCTAGTGGGACTAGCGGGGGGGCCTACAATGAGCAGTTCTTC
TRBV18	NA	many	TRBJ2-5	CASRRGTQETQYF	TGTGCCAGCCGCAGGGGTACCCAAGAGACCCAGTACTTC
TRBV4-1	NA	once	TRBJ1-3	CASSRSSVAGNTIYF	TGCGCCAGCAGCCGATCTTCCGTGGCTGGAAACACCATATATTTT
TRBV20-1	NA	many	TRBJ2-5	CSAGQTGRETQYF	TGCAGTGCCGGGCAGACAGGGAGGGAGACCCAGTACTTC
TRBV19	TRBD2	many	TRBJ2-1	CASSIGSAGGSYNEQFF	TGTGCCAGTAGTATAGGCTCAGCGGGAGGGAGCTACAATGAGCAGTTCTTC
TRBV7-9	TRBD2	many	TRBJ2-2	CASSRIQGGAGELFF	TGTGCCAGCAGCCGTATCCAGGGAGGGGCCGGGGAGCTGTTTTTT
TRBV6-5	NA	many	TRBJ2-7	CASSPSPGESYEQYF	TGTGCCAGCAGCCCTAGTCCAGGGGAATCCTACGAGCAGTACTTC
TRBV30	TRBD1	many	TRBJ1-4	CAWSGGDRGEKLFF	TGTGCCTGGAGTGGGGGAGACAGGGGTGAAAAACTGTTTTTT
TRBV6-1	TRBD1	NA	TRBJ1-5	CAGSPRGGGSNQPQHF	TGTGCCGGCAGTCCCAGGGGGGGTGGGAGCAATCAGCCCCAGCATTTT
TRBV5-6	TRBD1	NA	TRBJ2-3	CASSQDRVMDTQYF	TGTGCCAGCAGCCAGGACAGGGTAATGGATACGCAGTATTTT
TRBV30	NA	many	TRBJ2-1	CAWSENYRQFF	TGTGCCTGGAGTGAGAACTACCGGCAGTTCTTC
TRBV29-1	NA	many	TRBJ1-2	CSVGIGGSNYGYTF	TGCAGCGTTGGGATCGGGGGCTCCAACTATGGCTACACCTTC
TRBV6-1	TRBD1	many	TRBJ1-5	CASRPTGGNQPQHF	TGTGCCAGCAGACCTACAGGGGGCAATCAGCCCCAGCATTTT
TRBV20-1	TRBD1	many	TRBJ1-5	CSARTGAGNQPQHF	TGCAGTGCTAGGACAGGGGCGGGCAATCAGCCCCAGCATTTT
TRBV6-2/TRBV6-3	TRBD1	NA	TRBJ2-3	CASTLRTGIRGGTQYF	TGTGCCAGCACCCTCCGGACAGGGATAAGGGGAGGTACGCAGTATTTT
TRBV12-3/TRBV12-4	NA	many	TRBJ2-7	CASSWTDSEQYF	TGTGCCAGCAGCTGGACAGATTCCGAGCAGTACTTC
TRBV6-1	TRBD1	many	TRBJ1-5	CASRYGTAGNQPQHF	TGTGCCAGCAGGTACGGGACAGCCGGCAATCAGCCCCAGCATTTT
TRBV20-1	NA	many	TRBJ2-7	CSAVSGSYEQYF	TGCAGTGCAGTCTCCGGGAGCTACGAGCAGTACTTC
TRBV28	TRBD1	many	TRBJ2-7	CATQTGSYEQYF	TGTGCCACCCAGACAGGGTCCTACGAGCAGTACTTC
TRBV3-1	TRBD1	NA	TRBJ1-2	CASSQGVRGINGYTF	TGTGCCAGCAGCCAAGGTGTCAGGGGGATTAACGGCTACACCTTC
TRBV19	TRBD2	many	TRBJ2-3	CASSGGTSAADTQYF	TGTGCCAGTAGTGGCGGGACTAGCGCGGCAGATACGCAGTATTTT
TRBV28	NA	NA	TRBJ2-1	CASSGTRKNEQFF	TGTGCCAGCAGTGGAACTAGGAAAAATGAGCAGTTCTTC
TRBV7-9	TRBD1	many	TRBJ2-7	CASSSGQVYGEQYF	TGTGCCAGCAGCTCGGGACAGGTCTACGGAGAGCAGTACTTC
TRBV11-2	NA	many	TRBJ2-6	CASSLDFRANVLTF	TGTGCCAGCAGCTTAGATTTCCGGGCCAACGTCCTGACTTTC
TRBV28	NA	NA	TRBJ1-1	CASSSSTGSGTEAFF	NA
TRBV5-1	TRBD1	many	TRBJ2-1	CASSLTAGTGRYNEQFF	TGCGCCAGCAGCTTAACAGCCGGGACAGGGAGATACAATGAGCAGTTCTTC
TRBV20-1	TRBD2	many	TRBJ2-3	CSARSSTSGGGDTQYF	TGCAGTGCTCGCTCTTCAACTAGCGGGGGGGGAGATACGCAGTATTTT
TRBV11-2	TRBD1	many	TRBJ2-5	CASSMTGLETQYF	TGTGCCAGCAGCATGACAGGGCTAGAGACCCAGTACTTC
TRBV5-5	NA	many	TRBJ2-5	CASSTGDSQETQYF	TGTGCCAGCAGCACGGGGGACAGTCAAGAGACCCAGTACTTC